The clone carrying this TCR beta chain has ten or more counts. No antigen is known for it. This sample is drawn from a study of spatial heterogeneity in lung cancer. Study observations and caveats: The study found ubiquitous expanded tumor TCRs in blood more at resection than follow-up.

MiXCR, applied by TCRdb to the 5' RACE reads, yields one record per CDR3 protein. The profile covers 50,000 to 65,000 distinct CDR3 sequences, with about 8% appearing a single time and about 15% taken by the ten largest. Described time point: sample taken at primary tumor resection. Whole RNA, which was extracted from tumor, nontumor lung tissue or frozen PBMC, was sequenced without any cell sorting. V was clipped by 5 bases and J by 4 bases; unmatched bases: 5. The CDR3 runs 14 residues. Looked up from germline, CDR1 is SGHTA and CDR2 is FQGNSA. The source material was PBMCs, sampled at surgery. This clonotype originated in a female donor with early-stage non-small cell lung cancer. The V and J genes are TRBV7-2 and TRBJ2-5, with 9 bases aligning to TRBD2. Here the CDR3 reads CASSRGLAPETQYF. In DNA form, the CDR3 reads TGTGCCAGCAGCCGGGGACTAGCTCCAGAGACCCAGTACTTC. The full variable domain, rest sourced from reference TRBV7-2 and TRBJ2-5, is GAGVSQSPSNKVTEKGKDVELRCDPISGHTALYWYRQSLGQGLEFLIYFQGNSAPDKSGLPSDRFSAERTGGSVSTLTIQRTQQEDSAVYLCASSRGLAPETQYFGPGTRLLVL.